Each of the 30 T cell receptor beta chains below was sequenced from the same sample in a study of blood T cell repertoires in COVID-19. The protocol was immunoSEQ multiplex PCR, while the TCRdb copy is restricted to in-frame clones and leaves out a portion. Here the sample spans approximately 140,000 clones, 75% to 90% being singletons. Sequencing used peripheral blood. The receptors come from a man in his 70s with acute or convalescent COVID-19.

As regards this clone: Its ends do not fully match the called genes, so a read error is possible. DNA of the CDR3: TGTGCTAGCAGCTTAGGATCTAAGAGCCCTCAAGAGACCCAGTACTTC. Protein sequence: CASSLGSKSPQETQYF. The V call is TRBV7-7, the J call TRBJ2-5; D remains ambiguous. The CDR3 runs 16 residues. Germline V gives CDR1 SSHAT, CDR2 FNYEAQ (reference sequence).

The chain employs TRBV28 and TRBJ2-1; 15 positions agree with TRBD2. CDR1 MDHEN and CDR2 SYDVKM come from the germline V gene. V was clipped by 5 bases and J by 9 bases; unmatched bases: 8. The CDR3 consists of 16 residues. The CDR3 DNA sequence: TGTGCCAGCAGTCTCCCGGGACTAGCGGGAGGCGGTGAGCAGTTCTTC. Protein sequence: CASSLPGLAGGGEQFF.

Here the CDR3 DNA reads TGTGCCAGCAACACCCGGGGGGACAATGAGCAGTTCTTC. Amino acids: CASNTRGDNEQFF. V gene TRBV5-5 combines with J gene TRBJ2-1, with 7 bases aligning to TRBD2. V lost 6 bases to trimming and J lost 5 bases; unmatched junction nucleotides: 5. CDR3 size: 13 residues. The germline CDR1 and CDR2 sequences are SGHKS and YYEKEE (reference sequence).

This chain joins TRBV11-2 and TRBJ2-3, with 9 bases fitting TRBD2. The CDR3 spans 15 residues. J was trimmed by 6 bases and V by 4 bases; bases with no gene match: 8. Germline CDR1 and CDR2: SGHAT and FQNNGV. The CDR3 nucleotides read TGTGCCAGCAGCTCAACCCTCGGACTAGCGGATACGCAGTATTTT. Amino acid sequence: CASSSTLGLADTQYF.

J is TRBJ2-1 and V is TRBV5-1, with 10 bases matching TRBD1. The CDR3 contains 14 residues. Trimming took 3 bases from V and 8 from J; bases not matched to a gene: 5. Germline assignment: CDR1 SGHRS and CDR2 YFSETQ. The CDR3 protein is CASSWGQGHDEQFF. CDR3 nucleotide sequence: TGCGCCAGCAGCTGGGGACAGGGGCACGATGAGCAGTTCTTC.

The chain employs TRBV7-9 and TRBJ1-6; D not certain. This CDR3 has 13 residues. CDR1 and CDR2 (germline): SEHNR, FQNEAQ (reference sequence). Deletions cut 5 bases from V and 7 bases from J, with 9 bases between. The CDR3 spells CASSRGENSPLHF. CDR3 DNA sequence: TGTGCCAGCAGCCGCGGAGAAAATTCACCCCTCCACTTT.

The chain combines TRBV1 with TRBJ1-5. TRBV1 is labeled a pseudogene. CDR3 length: 18 amino acids. DNA for the CDR3: TGCACCAGCAGCCAAGATCTCCCACTCCCGGAGGGCAATCAGCCCCAGCATTTT. This codes for CTSSQDLPLPEGNQPQHF.

This rearrangement joins TRBV11-3 to TRBJ2-3; 7 positions agree with TRBD1. This CDR3 spans 15 amino acids. V lost 1 base, J lost 6 bases, and 7 bases stayed unmatched. Germline V gene lookup returns CDR1 SGHNT and CDR2 YENEEA. The DNA for the CDR3 is TGTGCCAGCAGCTTAGGGGGACAGCTCGGGGATACGCAGTATTTT. This gives the protein CASSLGGQLGDTQYF.

The rearrangement joins TRBV5-6 to TRBJ2-1; the match to TRBD1 covers 12 bases. V shed 4 bases and J 2 bases; nucleotides not matched to a gene: 4. The CDR3 is 16 amino acids. Germline CDR1 is SGHDT and CDR2 is YYEEEE. CDR3 sequence (DNA): TGTGCCAGCAGCGGCGGGACAGGGGGCCCCTACAATGAGCAGTTCTTC. This translates into CASSGGTGGPYNEQFF.

The chain combines TRBV9 with TRBJ1-2; 8 nucleotides agree with TRBD1. J lost 3 bases, V lost 3 bases, and 7 bases had no gene match. This CDR3 spans 15 amino acids. Germline values: CDR1 SGDLS, CDR2 YYNGEE. The CDR3 sequence is CASSGTPGGDYGYTF. The CDR3 DNA sequence: TGTGCCAGCAGCGGAACACCAGGGGGCGACTATGGCTACACCTTC.

V usage is TRBV19 and J usage is TRBJ1-1; D uncertain. V lost 1 base, J lost 1 base, and 7 bases lay in between. There are 14 residues in the CDR3. Germline V gene sequence: CDR1 LNHDA, CDR2 SQIVND (reference sequence). In nucleotides, the CDR3 is TGTGCCAGTAGTATAGGAGTTACGAACACTGAAGCTTTCTTT. Its protein product is CASSIGVTNTEAFF.

V gene TRBV28 combines with J gene TRBJ1-2; D possibly corresponds to TRBD1 (6 bases). The CDR3 totals 14 residues. The germline V gene encodes CDR1 MDHEN and CDR2 SYDVKM. The germline V and J ends were trimmed by 6 bases and 8 bases, with 19 bases remaining between them. CDR3 bases: TGTGCCAGCAGAGGGTCGACAGGTCAGAGGGGCTACACCTTC. Amino acids: CASRGSTGQRGYTF.

Only one count was recorded for this clone. Written as DNA, the CDR3 is TGTGCCAGCAGCGGACAGGGAGGCACAGATACGCAGTATTTT. It translates to CASSGQGGTDTQYF. The rearrangement uses TRBV28 and TRBJ2-3; TRBD1 aligns across 8 bases. The junction had 3 bases not matched to a gene; V was cut back by 6 bases and J by 1 base. The CDR3 is 14 residues long. From germline, CDR1 is MDHEN and CDR2 SYDVKM. The full variable domain, with the rest looked up from reference TRBV28 and TRBJ2-3, is DVKVTQSSRYLVKRTGEKVFLECVQDMDHENMFWYRQDPGLGLRLIYFSYDVKMKEKGDIPEGYSVSREKKERFSLILESASTNQTSMYLCASSGQGGTDTQYFGPGTRLTVL.

The V and J genes are TRBV11-2 and TRBJ2-5; D possibly corresponds to TRBD2 (6 bases). V was cut by 1 base and J by 7 bases, with 10 bases left in between. The CDR3 consists of 13 residues. In germline, CDR1 is SGHAT, CDR2 FQNNGV. CDR3 sequence (DNA): TGTGCCAGCAGCTTAGGCTCGCGGGGGACCCAGTACTTC. This gives the protein CASSLGSRGTQYF. The full variable domain, with the rest looked up from reference TRBV11-2 and TRBJ2-5, is EAGVAQSPRYKIIEKRQSVAFWCNPISGHATLYWYQQILGQGPKLLIQFQNNGVVDDSQLPKDRFSAERLKGVDSTLKIQPAKLEDSAVYLCASSLGSRGTQYFGPGTRLLVL.

The gene calls are TRBV6-1 and TRBJ2-7, with D possibly TRBD2 on 6 matching bases. This CDR3 region has 16 residues. CDR1 and CDR2 from the germline V gene are MNHNS and SASEGT. The V gene lost 4 bases and the J gene lost 0 bases, with 16 bases spanning the gap. This chain's CDR3 is CASSVGWDFLSYEQYF. The CDR3 DNA is TGTGCCAGCAGTGTAGGGTGGGACTTCCTCTCCTACGAGCAGTACTTC.

The chain is built from TRBV3-1 (or the pseudogene TRBV3-2) and TRBJ2-5; TRBD1 might be the D (6 bases). This CDR3 is built from 15 residues. Per the germline V gene, CDR1 is LGHDT and CDR2 is YNNKEL (reference sequence). V dropped 4 bases and J dropped 4 bases, with 16 bases sitting between them. The CDR3: CASSPSTGSSETQYF. CDR3 nucleotides: TGTGCCAGCAGCCCCAGCACAGGGAGCTCAGAGACCCAGTACTTC.

This chain joins TRBV19 and TRBJ2-5; D is possibly TRBD2 (7 bases). V gave up 5 bases and J gave up 4 bases, with 17 bases separating them. CDR3 length: 15 amino acids. Germline lookup yields CDR1 LNHDA and CDR2 SQIVND (reference sequence). The CDR3 sequence: CASSFLGGVGETQYF. The CDR3 nucleotides read TGTGCCAGTAGTTTCCTAGGGGGGGTCGGAGAGACCCAGTACTTC. The full variable domain, completed using reference TRBV19 and TRBJ2-5, is DGGITQSPKYLFRKEGQNVTLSCEQNLNHDAMYWYRQDPGQGLRLIYYSQIVNDFQKGDIAEGYSVSREKKESFPLTVTSAQKNPTAFYLCASSFLGGVGETQYFGPGTRLLVL.

The chain joins TRBV5-1 to TRBJ2-3; possible D gene TRBD2, 5 bases. V was cut by 4 bases and J by 1 base, with 13 bases left in between. This CDR3 is built from 15 residues. CDR1 and CDR2 from the germline V gene are SGHRS and YFSETQ. The CDR3 loop is CASSQLAAGTDTQYF. In DNA form, the CDR3 reads TGCGCCAGCAGCCAGCTAGCTGCCGGCACAGATACGCAGTATTTT.

V and J are TRBV13 and TRBJ1-2, with 7 bases identical to TRBD1. The CDR3 totals 12 residues. The germline V gene encodes CDR1 PRHDT and CDR2 FYEKMQ (reference sequence). The ends lost 5 bases at V and 8 bases at J; junction bases unmatched: 5. Here the CDR3 reads CASSGGTVGYTF. CDR3 bases: TGTGCCAGCAGCGGGGGGACAGTCGGCTACACCTTC.

The V and J genes are TRBV7-3 and TRBJ2-3, with 7 bases matching TRBD1. The CDR3 is made up of 15 amino acids. From germline, CDR1 is SGHTA and CDR2 FQGTGA. Trimming at V came to 5 bases and at J to 2 bases, leaving 7 bases not matched to a gene. The CDR3 DNA is TGTGCCAGCAGCCTCGGACAGGCCCTCACAGATACGCAGTATTTT. It encodes CASSLGQALTDTQYF. The full variable domain, its missing parts supplied by reference TRBV7-3 and TRBJ2-3, is GAGVSQTPSNKVTEKGKYVELRCDPISGHTALYWYRQSLGQGPEFLIYFQGTGAADDSGLPNDRFFAVRPEGSVSTLKIQRTERGDSAVYLCASSLGQALTDTQYFGPGTRLTVL.

The chain uses TRBV5-4 and TRBJ1-2, with D tentatively TRBD1 (5 bases). The germline V gene has CDR1 SGHNT and CDR2 YYREEE (reference sequence). V lost 1 base to trimming and J lost 8 bases, with 12 bases between them. This CDR3 has 13 residues. In DNA form, the CDR3 reads TGTGCCAGCAGCTTGTGGGTCCGGGGGGGCTACACCTTC. As protein: CASSLWVRGGYTF.

The genes are TRBV29-1 and TRBJ2-3; TRBD1 aligns across 9 bases. CDR1 SQVTM and CDR2 ANQGSEA come from the germline V gene. The V gene end was trimmed by 7 bases and the J gene end by 3 bases; junction bases not matched to a gene: 8. The CDR3 totals 14 residues. The CDR3 is CSAPQGAGTDTQYF. The CDR3 bases are TGCAGCGCCCCACAGGGGGCGGGGACAGATACGCAGTATTTT.

This chain joins TRBV11-2 and TRBJ1-1, with a possible D match to TRBD1 (5 bases). Deletions cut 5 bases from V and 10 bases from J, with 11 bases between. The CDR3 is 11 residues long. Germline-derived CDR1 and CDR2 are SGHAT and FQNNGV. CDR3 coding DNA: TGTGCCAGCAGCCCCCCTAGGGGAGCTTTCTTT. Translating gives CASSPPRGAFF.

The chain joins TRBV7-9 to TRBJ2-1, with TRBD2 identical over 12 bases. The ends lost 1 base at V and 8 bases at J; junction bases unmatched: 9. CDR1 is SEHNR, CDR2 FQNEAQ, per germline (reference sequence). The CDR3 length is 17 residues. The CDR3 sequence is CASSLGRLAGVGDEQFF. DNA for the CDR3: TGTGCCAGCAGCTTAGGGAGACTAGCGGGAGTGGGGGATGAGCAGTTCTTC.

The rearrangement links TRBV11-2 to TRBJ2-7, with D perhaps matching TRBD2 (7 bases). Looked up from germline, CDR1 is SGHAT and CDR2 is FQNNGV. Trimming stripped 3 bases from V and 6 bases from J, with 21 bases between. The CDR3 length is 16 residues. CDR3 protein: CASSLEGGAGVPEQYF. CDR3 sequence (DNA): TGTGCCAGCAGCTTGGAGGGGGGGGCGGGAGTACCCGAGCAGTACTTC.

The V call is TRBV5-4, the J call TRBJ2-1; 10 positions match TRBD1. V lost 2 bases and J lost 5; bases outside the gene matches: 4. CDR1 and CDR2 from the germline V gene are SGHNT and YYREEE (reference sequence). CDR3 length equals 15 residues. The CDR3 DNA is TGTGCCAGCAGCTTACCCGGGACAGGGGACAATGAGCAGTTCTTC. This encodes CASSLPGTGDNEQFF.

The chain employs TRBV19 and TRBJ1-2; D is unclear. CDR1 and CDR2 from the germline V gene are LNHDA and SQIVND (reference sequence). The V gene lost 3 bases and the J gene lost 2 bases, with 10 bases spanning the gap. The CDR3 has 14 residues. This CDR3 is CASSIGPVNYGYTF. CDR3 nucleotides: TGTGCCAGTAGTATTGGGCCAGTAAACTATGGCTACACCTTC.

The chain employs TRBV28 and TRBJ1-5, with 9 bases aligning to TRBD1. After removal of 7 bases from V and 6 bases from J, the junction contained 7 bases not matched to a gene. The CDR3 is made up of 14 amino acids. Germline V gene lookup returns CDR1 MDHEN and CDR2 SYDVKM. In nucleotides, the CDR3 is TGTGCCAGCACGACCAACAGGGGGCCTCAGCCCCAGCATTTT. Protein product: CASTTNRGPQPQHF.

This clone turned up a few times. The rearrangement joins TRBV12-3 or TRBV12-4 to TRBJ2-4; D uncertain. Trimming removed 6 bases from V and 8 bases from J, with 14 bases in between. The CDR3 is 13 amino acids. The CDR3 region is CASSLVVLHIQYF. In DNA form, the CDR3 reads TGTGCCAGCAGCCTAGTGGTTTTGCACATTCAGTACTTC.

This sequence joins TRBV5-1 and TRBJ2-1; tentatively, D is TRBD2 (6 bases). The CDR3 sequence is 15 residues long. The V end lost 4 bases, the J end lost 0 bases, and 11 bases lay between the germline ends. CDR1 and CDR2 (germline): SGHRS, YFSETQ. The DNA of the CDR3 is TGCGCCAGCAGCGACGGGAGTTCCTCCTACAATGAGCAGTTCTTC. It specifies CASSDGSSSYNEQFF.